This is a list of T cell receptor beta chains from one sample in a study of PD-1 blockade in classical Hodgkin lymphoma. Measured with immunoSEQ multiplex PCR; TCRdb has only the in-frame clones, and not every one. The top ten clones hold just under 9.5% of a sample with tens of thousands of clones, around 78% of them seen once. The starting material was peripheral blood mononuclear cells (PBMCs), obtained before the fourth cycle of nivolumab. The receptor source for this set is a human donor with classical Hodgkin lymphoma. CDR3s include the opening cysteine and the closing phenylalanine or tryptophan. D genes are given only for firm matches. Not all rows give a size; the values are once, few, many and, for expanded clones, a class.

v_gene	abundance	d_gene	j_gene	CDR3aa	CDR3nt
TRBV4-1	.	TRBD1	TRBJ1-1	CASSQDQGVGTEAFF	TGCGCCAGCAGCCAAGATCAGGGGGTCGGCACTGAAGCTTTCTTT
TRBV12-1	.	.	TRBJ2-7	CASSRGYEQYF	TGTGCCAGCAGTAGGGGCTACGAGCAGTACTTC
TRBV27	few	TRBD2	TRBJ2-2	CASSLRTSGGAGELFF	TGTGCCAGCAGTCTTCGGACTAGCGGGGGTGCCGGGGAGCTGTTTTTT
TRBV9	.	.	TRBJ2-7	CASSVIDLAEQYF	TGTGCCAGCAGCGTAATTGACCTAGCAGAGCAGTACTTC
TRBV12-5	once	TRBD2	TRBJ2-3	CASGFLSGRGTDTQYF	TGTGCTAGTGGTTTCCTTAGCGGGAGGGGCACAGATACGCAGTATTTT
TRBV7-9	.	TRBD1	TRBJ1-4	CASSVRPGTGGEKLFF	TGTGCCAGCAGCGTTCGCCCCGGGACAGGGGGCGAAAAACTGTTTTTT
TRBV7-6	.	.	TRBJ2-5	CASSTNWDFSETQYF	TGTGCCAGCAGCACGAATTGGGACTTTAGCGAGACCCAGTACTTC
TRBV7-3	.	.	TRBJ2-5	CASSLTILSETQYF	TGTGCCAGCAGCTTGACCATCTTGAGTGAGACCCAGTACTTC
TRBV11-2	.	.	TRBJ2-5	CASSLTDQETQYF	TGTGCCAGCAGCTTGACAGACCAAGAGACCCAGTACTTC
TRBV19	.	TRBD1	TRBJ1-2	CASSIGQGGGYTF	TGTGCCAGTAGTATTGGACAGGGAGGAGGCTACACCTTC
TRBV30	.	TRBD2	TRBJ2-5	CACLGTSLAGGGEQYF	TGTGCCTGTCTCGGGACTTCTCTAGCGGGAGGGGGTGAGCAGTACTTC
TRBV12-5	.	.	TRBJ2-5	CASAAGTHQETQYF	TGTGCTAGTGCCGCCGGGACACACCAAGAGACCCAGTACTTC
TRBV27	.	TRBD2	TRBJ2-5	CASSSKGLAGRETQYF	TGTGCCAGCAGTTCGAAGGGACTAGCGGGCCGGGAGACCCAGTACTTC
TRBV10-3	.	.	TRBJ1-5	CAISERREGDQPQHF	TGTGCCATCAGTGAGAGGAGGGAGGGGGATCAGCCCCAGCATTTT
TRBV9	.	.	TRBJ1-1	CASSFSLDPNTEAFF	TGTGCCAGCAGCTTCTCCCTCGATCCGAACACTGAAGCTTTCTTT
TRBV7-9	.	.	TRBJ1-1	CASSLSWGLGNTEAFF	TGTGCCAGCAGCTTATCGTGGGGGCTTGGGAACACTGAAGCTTTCTTT
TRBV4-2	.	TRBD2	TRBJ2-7	CASSTPRLAGDSSYEQYF	TGTGCCAGCTCGACCCCCAGACTAGCGGGAGACAGCTCCTACGAGCAGTACTTC
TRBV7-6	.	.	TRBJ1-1	CASSLVGFPEAFF	TGTGCCAGCAGCTTAGTAGGTTTCCCTGAAGCTTTCTTT
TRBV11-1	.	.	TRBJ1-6	CASSPGHRPNSPLHF	TGTGCCAGCAGCCCGGGCCACCGACCGAATTCACCCCTCCACTTT
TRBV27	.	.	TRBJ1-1	CASGRVGLNTEAFF	TGTGCCAGTGGCCGGGTAGGCCTGAACACTGAAGCTTTCTTT
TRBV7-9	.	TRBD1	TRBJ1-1	CASSTTGVNTEAFF	TGTGCCAGCAGCACAACAGGGGTGAACACTGAAGCTTTCTTT
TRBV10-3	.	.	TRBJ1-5	CAISESVGSNQPQHF	TGTGCCATCAGTGAGTCTGTAGGGAGCAATCAGCCCCAGCATTTT
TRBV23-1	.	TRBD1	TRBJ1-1	CASSPTGLNTEAFF	TGCGCCAGCAGTCCGACAGGGTTGAACACTGAAGCTTTCTTT
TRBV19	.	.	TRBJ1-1	CASSPATVHQAFF	TGTGCCAGTAGTCCAGCGACAGTTCATCAAGCTTTCTTT
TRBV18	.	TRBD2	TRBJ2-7	CASSLAGGPGEQYF	TGTGCCAGCTCACTAGCGGGAGGGCCGGGGGAGCAGTACTTC